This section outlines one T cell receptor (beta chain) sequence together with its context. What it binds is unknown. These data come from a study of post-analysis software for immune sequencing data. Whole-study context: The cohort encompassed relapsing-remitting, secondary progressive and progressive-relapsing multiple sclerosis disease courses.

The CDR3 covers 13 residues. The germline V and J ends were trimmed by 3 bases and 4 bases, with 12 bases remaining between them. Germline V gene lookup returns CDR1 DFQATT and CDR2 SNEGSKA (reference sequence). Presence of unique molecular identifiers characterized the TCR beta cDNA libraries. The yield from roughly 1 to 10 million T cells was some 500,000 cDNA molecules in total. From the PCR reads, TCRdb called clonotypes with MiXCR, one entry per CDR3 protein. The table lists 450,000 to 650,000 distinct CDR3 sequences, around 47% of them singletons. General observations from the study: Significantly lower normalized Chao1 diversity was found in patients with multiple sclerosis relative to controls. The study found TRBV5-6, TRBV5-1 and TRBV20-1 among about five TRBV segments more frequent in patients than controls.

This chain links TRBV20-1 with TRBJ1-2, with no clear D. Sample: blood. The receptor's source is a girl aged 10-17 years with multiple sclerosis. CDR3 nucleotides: TGCAGTGCTAGCCGAGCAGGACTCTATGGCTACACCTTC. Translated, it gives CSASRAGLYGYTF.